Given below is one T cell receptor (beta chain) in context. Its specificity is unknown. The CDR3 has 14 amino acids. V was cut by 0 bases and J by 4 bases, with 10 bases left in between. Germline V gene lookup returns CDR1 SGHKS and CDR2 YYEKEE (reference sequence). This sample is part of a study of shared clonotypes between healthy human individuals. When replicate PCRs were run on sorted subsets, they used roughly 0.2 ug DNA, 30,000 to 35,000 T cell genomes. Assay used: immunoSEQ multiplex PCR; TCRdb lists only in-frame clones, some missing. Here the sample spans around 2.1 million clones, around 93% being singletons. Study-wide findings and caveats: As a rule, naive subsets had a larger estimated richness than memory subsets. Four donors held 4.5% to 5% of naive CD4 clonotypes in common.

Terminally differentiated effector memory CD45RA+ cells were excluded by CCR7 positive selection of CD45RO-negative cells. V is TRBV5-5 and J is TRBJ1-2; a weak D match, TRBD1 (5 bases). The specimen sequenced was naive CD8+ T cells from PBMCs. The clonotype comes from a man aged 18 to 35 in good health. Some clones in this sample may be carry-over from other donors' samples. The CDR3 bases are TGTGCCAGCAGCTTGGCAGGCAGGGCCTATGGCTACACCTTC. Translated: CASSLAGRAYGYTF.